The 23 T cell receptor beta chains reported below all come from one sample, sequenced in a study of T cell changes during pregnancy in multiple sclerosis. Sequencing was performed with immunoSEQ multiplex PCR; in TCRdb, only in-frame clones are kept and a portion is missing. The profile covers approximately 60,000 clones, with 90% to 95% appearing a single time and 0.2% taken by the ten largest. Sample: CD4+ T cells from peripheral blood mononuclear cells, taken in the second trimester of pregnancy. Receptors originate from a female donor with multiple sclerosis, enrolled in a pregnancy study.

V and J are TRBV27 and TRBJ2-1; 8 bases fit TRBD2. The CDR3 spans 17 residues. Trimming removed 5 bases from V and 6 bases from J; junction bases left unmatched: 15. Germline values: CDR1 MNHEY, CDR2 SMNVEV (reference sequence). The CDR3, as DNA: TGTGCCAGCAGTCCCCTCAGTAGCGGGAATGCTGGCAATGAGCAGTTCTTC. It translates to CASSPLSSGNAGNEQFF.

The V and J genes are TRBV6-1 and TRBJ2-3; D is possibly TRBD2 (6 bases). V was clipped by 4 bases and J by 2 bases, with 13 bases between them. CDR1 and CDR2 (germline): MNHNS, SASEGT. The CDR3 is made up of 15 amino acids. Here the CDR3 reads CASSGLASYTDTQYF. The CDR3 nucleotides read TGTGCCAGCAGTGGTCTAGCGAGCTACACAGATACGCAGTATTTT.

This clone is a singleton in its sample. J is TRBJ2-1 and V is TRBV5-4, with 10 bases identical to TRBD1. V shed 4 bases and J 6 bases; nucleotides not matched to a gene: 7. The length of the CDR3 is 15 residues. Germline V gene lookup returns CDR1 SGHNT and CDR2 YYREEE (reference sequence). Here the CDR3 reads CASSPDRGRINEQFF. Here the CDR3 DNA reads TGTGCCAGCAGCCCCGACAGGGGGCGTATCAATGAGCAGTTCTTC.

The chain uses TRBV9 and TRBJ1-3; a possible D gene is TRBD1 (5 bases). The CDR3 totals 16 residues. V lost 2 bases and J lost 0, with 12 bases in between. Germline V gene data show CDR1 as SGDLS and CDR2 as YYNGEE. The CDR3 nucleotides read TGTGCCAGCAGCGTGGGGGAGGCCCGCTCTGGAAACACCATATATTTT. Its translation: CASSVGEARSGNTIYF.

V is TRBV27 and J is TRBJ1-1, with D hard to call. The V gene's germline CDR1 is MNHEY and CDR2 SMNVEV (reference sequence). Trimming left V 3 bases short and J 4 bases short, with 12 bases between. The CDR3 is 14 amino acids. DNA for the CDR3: TGTGCCAGCAGTTTTTCGGGGAGGGTCACTGAAGCTTTCTTT. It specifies CASSFSGRVTEAFF.

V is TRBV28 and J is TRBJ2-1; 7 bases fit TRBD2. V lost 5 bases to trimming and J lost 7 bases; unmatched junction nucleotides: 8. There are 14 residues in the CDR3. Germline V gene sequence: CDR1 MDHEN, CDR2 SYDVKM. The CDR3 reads CASSRGRWQNEQFF. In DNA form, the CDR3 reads TGTGCCAGCAGTCGCGGGAGATGGCAAAATGAGCAGTTCTTC. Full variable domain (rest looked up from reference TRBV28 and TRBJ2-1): DVKVTQSSRYLVKRTGEKVFLECVQDMDHENMFWYRQDPGLGLRLIYFSYDVKMKEKGDIPEGYSVSREKKERFSLILESASTNQTSMYLCASSRGRWQNEQFFGPGTRLTVL.

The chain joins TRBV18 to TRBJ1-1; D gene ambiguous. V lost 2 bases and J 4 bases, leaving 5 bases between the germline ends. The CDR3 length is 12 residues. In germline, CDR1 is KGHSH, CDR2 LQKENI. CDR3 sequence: CASSPDSTEAFF. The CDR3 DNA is TGTGCCAGCTCACCAGATAGCACTGAAGCTTTCTTT. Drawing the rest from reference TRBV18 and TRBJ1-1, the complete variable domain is NAGVMQNPRHLVRRRGQEARLRCSPMKGHSHVYWYRQLPEEGLKFMVYLQKENIIDESGMPKERFSAEFPKEGPSILRIQQVVRGDSAAYFCASSPDSTEAFFGQGTRLTVV.

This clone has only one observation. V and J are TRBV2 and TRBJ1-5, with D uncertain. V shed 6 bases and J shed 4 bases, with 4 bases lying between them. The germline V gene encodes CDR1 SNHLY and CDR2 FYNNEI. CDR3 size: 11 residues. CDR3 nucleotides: TGTGCCAGCAGGTTAAATCAGCCCCAGCATTTT. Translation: CASRLNQPQHF.

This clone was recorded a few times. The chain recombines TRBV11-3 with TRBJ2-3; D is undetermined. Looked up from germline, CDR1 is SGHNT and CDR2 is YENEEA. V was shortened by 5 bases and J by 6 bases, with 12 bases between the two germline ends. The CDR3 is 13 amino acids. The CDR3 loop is CASSTEAGDTQYF. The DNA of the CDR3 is TGTGCCAGCAGCACCGAGGCTGGGGATACGCAGTATTTT.

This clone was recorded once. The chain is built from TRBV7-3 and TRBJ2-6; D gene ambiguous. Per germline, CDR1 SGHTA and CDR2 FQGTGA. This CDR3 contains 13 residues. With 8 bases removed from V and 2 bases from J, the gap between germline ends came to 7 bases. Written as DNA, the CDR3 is TGTGCCAGCGGGCAAGCTGGGGCCAACGTCCTGACTTTC. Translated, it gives CASGQAGANVLTF.

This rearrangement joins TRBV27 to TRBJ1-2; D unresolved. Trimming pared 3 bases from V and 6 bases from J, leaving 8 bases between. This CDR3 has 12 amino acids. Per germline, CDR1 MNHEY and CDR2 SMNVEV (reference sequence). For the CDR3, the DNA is TGTGCCAGCAGTTTGCGCGGGGATGGCTACACCTTC. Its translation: CASSLRGDGYTF.

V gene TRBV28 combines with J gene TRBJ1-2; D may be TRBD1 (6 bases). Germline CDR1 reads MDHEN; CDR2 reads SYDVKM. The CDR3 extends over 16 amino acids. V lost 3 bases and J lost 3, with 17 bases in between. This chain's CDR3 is CASSFNPTGPHYGYTF. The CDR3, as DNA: TGTGCCAGCAGTTTCAACCCCACAGGGCCCCACTATGGCTACACCTTC.

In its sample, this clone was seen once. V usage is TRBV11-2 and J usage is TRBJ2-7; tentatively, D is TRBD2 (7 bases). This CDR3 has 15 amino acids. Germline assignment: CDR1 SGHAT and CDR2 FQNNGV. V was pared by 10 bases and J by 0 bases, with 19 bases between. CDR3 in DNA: TGTGCCACCCTCGTTCGGGGGGCGGGCTCCTACGAGCAGTACTTC. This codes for CATLVRGAGSYEQYF.

The DNA for the CDR3 is TGTGCCAGCAGCCGGGCCCGGGGAGGCGGCACCGGGGAGCTGTTTTTT. It encodes CASSRARGGGTGELFF. The chain is built from TRBV7-9 and TRBJ2-2; D might be TRBD2 (6 bases). CDR1 is SEHNR, CDR2 FQNEAQ, per germline (reference sequence). V was shortened by 5 bases and J by 4 bases, with 17 bases between the two germline ends. The CDR3 extends over 16 amino acids.

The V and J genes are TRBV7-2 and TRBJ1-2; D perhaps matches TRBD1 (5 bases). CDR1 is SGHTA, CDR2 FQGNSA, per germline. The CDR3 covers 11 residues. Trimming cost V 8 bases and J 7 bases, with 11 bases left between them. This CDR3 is CASSGRGGYTF. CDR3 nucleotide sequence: TGTGCCAGCTCAGGGCGCGGTGGCTACACCTTC.

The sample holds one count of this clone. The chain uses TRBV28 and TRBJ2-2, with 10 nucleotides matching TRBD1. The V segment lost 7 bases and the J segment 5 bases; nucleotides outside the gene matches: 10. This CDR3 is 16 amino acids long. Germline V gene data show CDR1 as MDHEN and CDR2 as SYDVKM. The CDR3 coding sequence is TGTGCCAGCACCGCGGGAAGGACAGGGGGTACCGGGGAGCTGTTTTTT. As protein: CASTAGRTGGTGELFF.

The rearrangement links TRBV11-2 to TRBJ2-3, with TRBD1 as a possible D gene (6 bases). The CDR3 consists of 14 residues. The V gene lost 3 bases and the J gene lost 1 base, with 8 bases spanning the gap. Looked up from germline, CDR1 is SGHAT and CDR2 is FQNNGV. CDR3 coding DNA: TGTGCCAGCAGCTTTGGGGGCGGCACAGATACGCAGTATTTT. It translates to CASSFGGGTDTQYF.

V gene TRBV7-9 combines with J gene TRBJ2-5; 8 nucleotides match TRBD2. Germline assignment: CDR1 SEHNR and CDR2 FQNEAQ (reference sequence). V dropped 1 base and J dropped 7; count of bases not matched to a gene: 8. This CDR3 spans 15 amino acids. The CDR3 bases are TGTGCCAGCAGCTTAGTGAGCGGGGGTCAGGGGACCCAGTACTTC. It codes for CASSLVSGGQGTQYF.

This chain's CDR3 is CASSDDSNEKLFF. The CDR3 coding sequence is TGCGCCAGCAGTGATGACAGTAATGAAAAACTGTTTTTT. J is TRBJ1-4 and V is TRBV10-1; a possible D gene is TRBD1 (5 bases). The V gene's germline CDR1 is WNHNN and CDR2 SYGVQD (reference sequence). The CDR3 sequence is 13 residues long. Trimming took 3 bases from V and 4 from J, leaving 6 bases between them.

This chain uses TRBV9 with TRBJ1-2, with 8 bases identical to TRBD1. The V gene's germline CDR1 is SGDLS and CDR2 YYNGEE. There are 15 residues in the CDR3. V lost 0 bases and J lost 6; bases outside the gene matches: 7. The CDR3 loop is CASSVVQGASDGYTF. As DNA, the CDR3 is TGTGCCAGCAGCGTAGTCCAGGGGGCTTCGGATGGCTACACCTTC.

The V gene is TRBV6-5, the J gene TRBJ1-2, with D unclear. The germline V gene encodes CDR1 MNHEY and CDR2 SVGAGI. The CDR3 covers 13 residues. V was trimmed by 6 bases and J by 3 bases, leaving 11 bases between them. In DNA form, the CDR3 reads TGTGCCAGCAGATCAGGTACACACTATGGCTACACCTTC. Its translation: CASRSGTHYGYTF.

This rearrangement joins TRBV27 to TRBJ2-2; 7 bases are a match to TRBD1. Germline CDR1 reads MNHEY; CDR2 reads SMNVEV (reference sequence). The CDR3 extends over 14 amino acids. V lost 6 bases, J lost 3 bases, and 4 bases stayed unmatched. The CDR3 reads CASRQDRYTGELFF. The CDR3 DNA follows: TGTGCCAGCAGACAGGACAGGTACACCGGGGAGCTGTTTTTT.

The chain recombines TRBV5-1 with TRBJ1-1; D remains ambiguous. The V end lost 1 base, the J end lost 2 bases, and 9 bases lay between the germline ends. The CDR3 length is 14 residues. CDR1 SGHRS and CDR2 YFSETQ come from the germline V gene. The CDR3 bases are TGCGCCAGCAGCTTGACACCAGAAAACACTGAAGCTTTCTTT. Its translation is CASSLTPENTEAFF.